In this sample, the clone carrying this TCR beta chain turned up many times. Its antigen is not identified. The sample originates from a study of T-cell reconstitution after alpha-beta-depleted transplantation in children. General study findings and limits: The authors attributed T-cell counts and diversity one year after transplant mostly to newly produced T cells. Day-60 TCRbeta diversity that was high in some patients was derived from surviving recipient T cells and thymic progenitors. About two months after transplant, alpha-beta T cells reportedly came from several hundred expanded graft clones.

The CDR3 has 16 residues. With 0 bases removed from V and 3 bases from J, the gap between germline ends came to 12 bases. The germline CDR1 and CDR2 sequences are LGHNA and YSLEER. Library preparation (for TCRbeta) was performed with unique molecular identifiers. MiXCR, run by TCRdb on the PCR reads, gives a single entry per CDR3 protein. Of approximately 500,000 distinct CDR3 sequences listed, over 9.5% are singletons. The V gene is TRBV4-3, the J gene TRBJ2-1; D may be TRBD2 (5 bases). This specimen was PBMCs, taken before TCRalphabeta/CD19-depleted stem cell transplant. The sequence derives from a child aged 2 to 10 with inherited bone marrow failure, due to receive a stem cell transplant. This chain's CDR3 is CASSQEPGYIYNEQFF. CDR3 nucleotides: TGCGCCAGCAGCCAAGAACCGGGATATATCTACAATGAGCAGTTCTTC.